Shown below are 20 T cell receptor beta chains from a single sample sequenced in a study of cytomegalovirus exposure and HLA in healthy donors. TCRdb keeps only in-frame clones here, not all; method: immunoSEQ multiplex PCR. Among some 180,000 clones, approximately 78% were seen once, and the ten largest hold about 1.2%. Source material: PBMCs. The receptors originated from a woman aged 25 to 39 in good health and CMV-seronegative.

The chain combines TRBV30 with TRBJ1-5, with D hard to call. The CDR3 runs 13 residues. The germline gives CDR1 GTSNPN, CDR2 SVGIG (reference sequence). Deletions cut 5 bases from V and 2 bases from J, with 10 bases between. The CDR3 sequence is CAWGWGGNQPQHF. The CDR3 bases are TGTGCCTGGGGCTGGGGAGGCAATCAGCCCCAGCATTTT.

This CDR3 reads CASSLLGGLNTEAFF. CDR3 nucleotides: TGCGCCAGCAGCCTCCTGGGGGGGTTGAACACTGAAGCTTTCTTT. The rearrangement uses TRBV5-1 and TRBJ1-1; maybe TRBD1 (5 bases). Germline-derived CDR1 and CDR2 are SGHRS and YFSETQ. The V end was cut by 4 bases, the J end by 0 bases, with 13 bases between. The CDR3 is 15 residues long.

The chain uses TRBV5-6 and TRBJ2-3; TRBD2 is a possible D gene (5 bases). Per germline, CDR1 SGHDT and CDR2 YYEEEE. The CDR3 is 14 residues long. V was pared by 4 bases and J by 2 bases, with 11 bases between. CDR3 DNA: TGTGCCAGCAGCGACACTAGAAACACAGATACGCAGTATTTT. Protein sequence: CASSDTRNTDTQYF.

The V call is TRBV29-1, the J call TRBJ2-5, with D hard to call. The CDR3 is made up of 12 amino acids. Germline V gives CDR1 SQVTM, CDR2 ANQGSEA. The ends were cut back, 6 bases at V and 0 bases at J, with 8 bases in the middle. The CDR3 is CSVDTYQETQYF. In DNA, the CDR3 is TGCAGCGTCGACACCTACCAAGAGACCCAGTACTTC.

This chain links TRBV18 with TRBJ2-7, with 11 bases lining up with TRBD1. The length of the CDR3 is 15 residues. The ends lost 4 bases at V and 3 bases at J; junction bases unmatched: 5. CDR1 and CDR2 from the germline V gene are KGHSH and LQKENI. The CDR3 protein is CASSQGQGVVYEQYF. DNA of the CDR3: TGTGCCAGCTCACAGGGACAGGGGGTGGTCTACGAGCAGTACTTC.

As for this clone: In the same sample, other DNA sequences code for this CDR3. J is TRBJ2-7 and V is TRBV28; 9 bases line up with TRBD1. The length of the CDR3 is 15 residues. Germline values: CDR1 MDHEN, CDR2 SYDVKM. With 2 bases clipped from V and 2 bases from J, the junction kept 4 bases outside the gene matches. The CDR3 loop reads CASSLPGTGTYEQYF. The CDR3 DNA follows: TGTGCCAGCAGTTTACCCGGGACAGGGACCTACGAGCAGTACTTC. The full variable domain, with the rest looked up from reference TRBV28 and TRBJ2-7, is DVKVTQSSRYLVKRTGEKVFLECVQDMDHENMFWYRQDPGLGLRLIYFSYDVKMKEKGDIPEGYSVSREKKERFSLILESASTNQTSMYLCASSLPGTGTYEQYFGPGTRLTVT.

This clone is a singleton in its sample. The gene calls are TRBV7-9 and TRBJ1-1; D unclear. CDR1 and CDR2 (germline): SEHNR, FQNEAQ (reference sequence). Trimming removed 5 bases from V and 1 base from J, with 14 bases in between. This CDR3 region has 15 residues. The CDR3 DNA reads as TGTGCCAGCAGCCCCCCGGTCCCTGAGAACACTGAAGCTTTCTTT. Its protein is CASSPPVPENTEAFF.

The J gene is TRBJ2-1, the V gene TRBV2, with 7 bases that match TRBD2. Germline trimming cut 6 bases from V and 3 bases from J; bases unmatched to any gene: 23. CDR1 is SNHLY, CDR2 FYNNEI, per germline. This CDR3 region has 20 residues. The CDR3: CASRGVSGTTRGLYYNEQFF. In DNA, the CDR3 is TGTGCCAGCAGGGGGGTATCCGGGACTACCCGGGGGTTGTACTACAATGAGCAGTTCTTC. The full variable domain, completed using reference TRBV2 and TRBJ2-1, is EPEVTQTPSHQVTQMGQEVILRCVPISNHLYFYWYRQILGQKVEFLVSFYNNEISEKSEIFDDQFSVERPDGSNFTLKIRSTKLEDSAMYFCASRGVSGTTRGLYYNEQFFGPGTRLTVL.

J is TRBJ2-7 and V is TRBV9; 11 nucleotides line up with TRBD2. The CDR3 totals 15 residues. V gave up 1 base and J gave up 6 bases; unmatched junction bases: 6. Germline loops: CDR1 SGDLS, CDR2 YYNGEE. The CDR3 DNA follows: TGTGCCAGCAGCGTAAGACTAGCGGGAATTTCCGAGCAGTACTTC. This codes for CASSVRLAGISEQYF.

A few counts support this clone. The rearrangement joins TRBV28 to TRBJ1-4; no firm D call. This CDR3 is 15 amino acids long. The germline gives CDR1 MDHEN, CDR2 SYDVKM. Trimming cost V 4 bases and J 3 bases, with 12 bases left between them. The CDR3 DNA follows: TGTGCCAGCAGTTCCTTGGCCGGGGCTAATGAAAAACTGTTTTTT. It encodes CASSSLAGANEKLFF.

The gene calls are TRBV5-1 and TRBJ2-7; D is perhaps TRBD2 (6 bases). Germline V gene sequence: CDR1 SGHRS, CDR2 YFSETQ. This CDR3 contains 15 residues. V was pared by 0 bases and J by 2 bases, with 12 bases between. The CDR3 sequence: CASSLEAGSAYEQYF. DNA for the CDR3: TGCGCCAGCAGCTTGGAGGCGGGATCAGCCTACGAGCAGTACTTC.

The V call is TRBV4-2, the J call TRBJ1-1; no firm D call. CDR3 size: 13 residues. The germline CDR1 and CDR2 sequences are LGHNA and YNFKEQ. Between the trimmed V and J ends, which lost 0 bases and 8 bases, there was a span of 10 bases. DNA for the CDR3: TGTGCCAGCAGCCAAGAGGCGGAAACCGAAGCTTTCTTT. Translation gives CASSQEAETEAFF.

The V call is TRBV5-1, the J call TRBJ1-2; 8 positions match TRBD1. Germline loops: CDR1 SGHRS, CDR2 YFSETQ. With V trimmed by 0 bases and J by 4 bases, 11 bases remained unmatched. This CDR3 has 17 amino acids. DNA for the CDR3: TGCGCCAGCAGCTTGGCCGGACAGGGAGGGTCTGGCTATGGCTACACCTTC. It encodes CASSLAGQGGSGYGYTF.

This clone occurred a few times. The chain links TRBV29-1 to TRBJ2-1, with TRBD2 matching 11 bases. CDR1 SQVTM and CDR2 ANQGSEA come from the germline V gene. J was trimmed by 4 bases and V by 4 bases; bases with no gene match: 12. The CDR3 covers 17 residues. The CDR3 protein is CSVAATSGSVIYNEQFF. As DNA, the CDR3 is TGCAGCGTTGCCGCAACTAGCGGGAGTGTCATATACAATGAGCAGTTCTTC.

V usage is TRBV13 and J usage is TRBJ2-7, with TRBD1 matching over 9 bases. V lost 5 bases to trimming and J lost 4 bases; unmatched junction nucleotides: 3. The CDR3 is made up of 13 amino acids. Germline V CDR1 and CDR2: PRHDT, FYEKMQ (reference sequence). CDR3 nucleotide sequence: TGTGCCAGCAGCACCGGGACAGGGTACGAGCAGTACTTC. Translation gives CASSTGTGYEQYF. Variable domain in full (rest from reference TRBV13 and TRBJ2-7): AAGVIQSPRHLIKEKRETATLKCYPIPRHDTVYWYQQGPGQDPQFLISFYEKMQSDKGSIPDRFSAQQFSDYHSELNMSSLELGDSALYFCASSTGTGYEQYFGPGTRLTVT.

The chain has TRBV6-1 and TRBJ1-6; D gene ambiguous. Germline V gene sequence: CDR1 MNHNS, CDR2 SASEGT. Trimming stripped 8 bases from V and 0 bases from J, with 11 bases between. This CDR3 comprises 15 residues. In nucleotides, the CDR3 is TGTGCCAGCGGATCGGAGAGCTCCTATAATTCACCCCTCCACTTT. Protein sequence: CASGSESSYNSPLHF.

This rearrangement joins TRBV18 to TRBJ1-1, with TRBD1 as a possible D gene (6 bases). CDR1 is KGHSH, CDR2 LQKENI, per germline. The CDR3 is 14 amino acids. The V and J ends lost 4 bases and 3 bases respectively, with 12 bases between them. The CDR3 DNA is TGTGCCAGCTCACACAGGGAGAGGGACACTGAAGCTTTCTTT. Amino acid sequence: CASSHRERDTEAFF.

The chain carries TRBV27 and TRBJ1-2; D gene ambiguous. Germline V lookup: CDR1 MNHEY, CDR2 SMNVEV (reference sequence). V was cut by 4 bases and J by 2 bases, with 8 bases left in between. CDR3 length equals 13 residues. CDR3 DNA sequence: TGTGCCAGCAGTTCCCTCCTCAACTATGGCTACACCTTC. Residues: CASSSLLNYGYTF.

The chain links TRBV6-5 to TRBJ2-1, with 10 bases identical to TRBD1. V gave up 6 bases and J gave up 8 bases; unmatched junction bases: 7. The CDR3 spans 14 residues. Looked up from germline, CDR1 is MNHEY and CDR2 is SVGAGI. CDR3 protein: CASRWGQGLYEQFF. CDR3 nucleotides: TGTGCCAGCAGGTGGGGACAGGGGTTGTATGAGCAGTTCTTC.

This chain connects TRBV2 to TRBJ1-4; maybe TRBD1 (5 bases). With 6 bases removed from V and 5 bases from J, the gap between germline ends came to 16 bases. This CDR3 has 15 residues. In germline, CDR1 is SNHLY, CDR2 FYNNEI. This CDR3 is CASRDRDSMNEKLFF. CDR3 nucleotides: TGTGCCAGCAGGGACCGGGACTCCATGAATGAAAAACTGTTTTTT.